Presented here are 31 T cell receptor beta chains from one specimen sequenced in a study of blood T cell repertoires in COVID-19 (dated by TCRdb to the early 2020s). Libraries were built with the immunoSEQ multiplex PCR assay. Entries here come from immuneACCESS through TCRdb and include only in-frame sequences with V and J called. Some clones fail to appear in such tables; in the studies checked, an unresolved V gene covers under half of the shortfall, and the cause of the remainder is unknown. This sample gives 450,000 to 500,000 clones in total; roughly 85% of them show up just once. The biggest ten clones account for more than 3% of the sample. The sequenced sample was peripheral blood. These receptors were obtained from a human donor in a cohort sampled during active COVID-19.

The chain couples TRBV28 to TRBJ2-3, with D uncertain. Germline V lookup: CDR1 MDHEN, CDR2 SYDVKM. The germline V and J ends were trimmed by 3 bases and 6 bases, with 10 bases remaining between them. This CDR3 is 13 amino acids long. The DNA for the CDR3 is TGTGCCAGCAGTTTTCAGGATTCGGATACGCAGTATTTT. It specifies CASSFQDSDTQYF.

The V call is TRBV28, the J call TRBJ1-1; tentative D call: TRBD1 (5 bases). Trimming pared 2 bases from V and 2 bases from J, leaving 12 bases between. The CDR3 spans 15 residues. Germline CDR1 is MDHEN and CDR2 is SYDVKM. The CDR3 here is CASSLVGRVNTEAFF. The CDR3 DNA sequence: TGTGCCAGCAGTTTAGTGGGCAGGGTCAACACTGAAGCTTTCTTT.

Only one count was recorded for this clone. The chain combines TRBV18 with TRBJ2-7; perhaps TRBD2 as D (5 bases). The CDR3 is 15 amino acids. The germline CDR1 and CDR2 sequences are KGHSH and LQKENI. Trimming removed 2 bases from V and 0 bases from J, with 11 bases in between. The DNA of the CDR3 is TGTGCCAGCTCACCAGCGGGTACTACCTCCTACGAGCAGTACTTC. It encodes CASSPAGTTSYEQYF.

The gene calls are TRBV5-1 and TRBJ1-2, with D unresolved. With 4 bases removed from V and 2 bases from J, the gap between germline ends came to 12 bases. From germline, CDR1 is SGHRS and CDR2 YFSETQ. CDR3 length: 14 residues. The CDR3 coding sequence is TGCGCCAGCAGCCTACCAAGGAGCAACTATGGCTACACCTTC. This translates into CASSLPRSNYGYTF.

CDR3 coding DNA: TGTGCCAGCAGCCAAGACCTCCTGGCGGGATATTACTACAATGAGCAGTTCTTC. Translation gives CASSQDLLAGYYYNEQFF. J is TRBJ2-1 and V is TRBV14; D possibly corresponds to TRBD2 (6 bases). The CDR3 is 18 residues long. V was shortened by 0 bases and J by 3 bases, with 18 bases between the two germline ends. From germline, CDR1 is SGHDN and CDR2 FVKESK.

The V call is TRBV7-2, the J call TRBJ1-5; 7 bases fit TRBD1. Per the germline V gene, CDR1 is SGHTA and CDR2 is FQGNSA. The CDR3 runs to 15 residues. Trimming removed 2 bases from V and 3 bases from J; junction bases left unmatched: 4. CDR3 protein: CASSLTGTANQPQHF. The CDR3 nucleotides read TGTGCCAGCAGCTTAACCGGGACAGCCAATCAGCCCCAGCATTTT.

J is TRBJ2-1 and V is TRBV7-3; D uncertain. The CDR3 runs 14 residues. The V and J ends lost 3 bases and 5 bases respectively, with 11 bases between them. Germline lookup yields CDR1 SGHTA and CDR2 FQGTGA. The CDR3 DNA reads TGTGCCAGCAGCTTGGTCTCCTTAGACAATGAGCAGTTCTTC. Translated, it gives CASSLVSLDNEQFF. The full variable domain, in which reference TRBV7-3 and TRBJ2-1 provide the parts outside the CDR3, is GAGVSQTPSNKVTEKGKYVELRCDPISGHTALYWYRQSLGQGPEFLIYFQGTGAADDSGLPNDRFFAVRPEGSVSTLKIQRTERGDSAVYLCASSLVSLDNEQFFGPGTRLTVL.

The chain recombines TRBV7-3 with TRBJ2-2, with D possibly being TRBD2 (6 bases). Trimming shortened V by 5 bases and J by 2 bases, and 12 bases separated the two germline ends. Germline V gene lookup returns CDR1 SGHTA and CDR2 FQGTGA. The CDR3 is 15 residues long. The CDR3 spells CASSPLGLNTGELFF. CDR3 coding DNA: TGTGCCAGCAGCCCCCTGGGACTTAACACCGGGGAGCTGTTTTTT.

V gene TRBV27 combines with J gene TRBJ2-7; D uncertain. V lost 2 bases and J lost 5, with 4 bases in between. Looked up from germline, CDR1 is MNHEY and CDR2 is SMNVEV (reference sequence). The CDR3 is 11 residues long. The CDR3 DNA is TGTGCCAGCAGTTTACAGGACGAGCAGTACTTC. It codes for CASSLQDEQYF.

The chain recombines TRBV5-1 with TRBJ1-2; a possible D gene is TRBD1 (5 bases). Per germline, CDR1 SGHRS and CDR2 YFSETQ. This CDR3 is built from 13 residues. V gave up 4 bases and J gave up 4 bases, with 11 bases separating them. As DNA, the CDR3 is TGCGCCAGCAGCCCGACAGTGGGCTATGGCTACACCTTC. Encoded protein: CASSPTVGYGYTF.

The V call is TRBV27, the J call TRBJ2-3; 7 nucleotides match TRBD2. Trimming cost V 10 bases and J 2 bases; bases outside gene matches: 21. This CDR3 spans 18 amino acids. CDR1 and CDR2 (germline): MNHEY, SMNVEV (reference sequence). CDR3 region: CATPSERSGGSFTDTQYF. As DNA, the CDR3 is TGTGCCACCCCGTCGGAACGCTCTGGCGGGAGTTTCACAGATACGCAGTATTTT.

This sequence joins TRBV7-9 and TRBJ1-4, with no clear D. Germline lookup yields CDR1 SEHNR and CDR2 FQNEAQ (reference sequence). CDR3 length equals 13 residues. V dropped 2 bases and J dropped 2 bases, with 3 bases sitting between them. CDR3 sequence: CASSLTTNEKLFF. In nucleotides, the CDR3 is TGTGCCAGCAGCTTAACTACTAATGAAAAACTGTTTTTT.

V and J are TRBV28 and TRBJ1-6; TRBD1 might be the D (6 bases). CDR1 and CDR2 from the germline V gene are MDHEN and SYDVKM. Trimming left V 7 bases short and J 7 bases short, with 17 bases between. CDR3 length: 15 residues. CDR3 in DNA: TGTGCCAGCAACCGGCGGGGGCCTAAGAATTCACCCCTCCACTTT. This gives the protein CASNRRGPKNSPLHF.

The chain uses TRBV27 and TRBJ2-4; perhaps TRBD2 as D (6 bases). Germline-derived CDR1 and CDR2 are MNHEY and SMNVEV (reference sequence). CDR3 size: 14 residues. Trimming left V 10 bases short and J 1 base short, with 14 bases between. The CDR3 DNA sequence: TGTGCCACCAGCCCTGCGGGGGCCAAAAACATTCAGTACTTC. Its protein is CATSPAGAKNIQYF.

The chain has TRBV5-1 and TRBJ2-1; 10 nucleotides line up with TRBD2. Trimming took 1 base from V and 7 from J; bases not matched to a gene: 8. This CDR3 spans 16 amino acids. Germline assignment: CDR1 SGHRS and CDR2 YFSETQ. CDR3 nucleotide sequence: TGCGCCAGCAGCTTGAATCCTAGCGGGAGTACAAATGAGCAGTTCTTC. It specifies CASSLNPSGSTNEQFF.

The rearrangement links TRBV7-9 to TRBJ2-2; TRBD2 matches at 8 bases. The V and J ends lost 5 bases and 5 bases, in that order; junction bases with no gene match: 7. Germline CDR1 and CDR2: SEHNR and FQNEAQ (reference sequence). This CDR3 has 15 amino acids. CDR3 sequence reads: CASSPGTRRTGELFF. DNA for the CDR3: TGTGCCAGCAGCCCCGGGACTAGGAGGACCGGGGAGCTGTTTTTT. The full variable domain, with the rest looked up from reference TRBV7-9 and TRBJ2-2, is DTGVSQNPRHKITKRGQNVTFRCDPISEHNRLYWYRQTLGQGPEFLTYFQNEAQLEKSRLLSDRFSAERPKGSFSTLEIQRTEQGDSAMYLCASSPGTRRTGELFFGEGSRLTVL.

The chain employs TRBV2 and TRBJ2-3, with 9 bases identical to TRBD2. Per germline, CDR1 SNHLY and CDR2 FYNNEI. J lost 6 bases, V lost 4 bases, and 8 bases had no gene match. This CDR3 is 15 amino acids long. The CDR3 is CASSGLAGGQDTQYF. DNA of the CDR3: TGTGCCAGCAGTGGCTTGGCGGGAGGGCAGGATACGCAGTATTTT.

The chain joins TRBV10-3 to TRBJ1-4; 9 bases are shared with TRBD1. This CDR3 is built from 15 residues. The junction had 7 bases not matched to a gene; V was cut back by 3 bases and J by 8 bases. From germline, CDR1 is ENHRY and CDR2 SYGVKD. Here the CDR3 reads CAISDLGTGQEKLFF. The CDR3 DNA reads as TGTGCCATCAGTGATCTCGGGACAGGGCAGGAAAAACTGTTTTTT.

The rearrangement links TRBV25-1 to TRBJ2-5; TRBD2 matches at 7 bases. CDR1 MGHDK and CDR2 SYGVNS come from the germline V gene. The CDR3 sequence is 13 residues long. Unmatched junction bases numbered 9, after V lost 10 bases and J lost 4 bases. Here the CDR3 DNA reads TGTGCCACTGCCCTGGGGGGGGGAGAGACCCAGTACTTC. Translating it yields CATALGGGETQYF.

The chain recombines TRBV4-1 with TRBJ2-5; 11 bases agree with TRBD2. V dropped 6 bases and J dropped 2; count of bases not matched to a gene: 5. Germline assignment: CDR1 MGHRA and CDR2 YSYEKL. The CDR3 extends over 15 amino acids. The chain's CDR3 is CASRPLAGGQETQYF. The CDR3, as DNA: TGCGCCAGCAGGCCCCTAGCGGGAGGTCAAGAGACCCAGTACTTC.

The rearrangement links TRBV7-8 to TRBJ2-2, with a weak D call TRBD2 (5 bases). The germline gives CDR1 SGHVS, CDR2 FQNEAQ. The CDR3 length is 14 residues. Trimming removed 3 bases at V and 2 bases at J, with 7 bases between. The CDR3, as DNA: TGTGCCAGCAGCTTCGGAGGTAACACCGGGGAGCTGTTTTTT. Translation: CASSFGGNTGELFF.

J is TRBJ1-1 and V is TRBV11-3, with 10 bases aligning to TRBD1. Germline trimming cut 5 bases from V and 5 bases from J; bases unmatched to any gene: 8. The germline V gene has CDR1 SGHNT and CDR2 YENEEA. The CDR3 is made up of 15 amino acids. In nucleotides, the CDR3 is TGTGCCAGCAGCCCCCGCGGGACAGGGGAGACTGAAGCTTTCTTT. It yields the protein CASSPRGTGETEAFF.

The V call is TRBV5-8, the J call TRBJ1-6, with 8 bases aligning to TRBD1. V lost 4 bases and J lost 5; bases outside the gene matches: 2. Per germline, CDR1 SGHTS and CDR2 YDEGEE. The length of the CDR3 is 14 residues. Written as DNA, the CDR3 is TGTGCCAGCAGCCTACAGGGGGATAATTCACCCCTCCACTTT. Translation: CASSLQGDNSPLHF. Complete variable domain (other parts from reference TRBV5-8 and TRBJ1-6): EAGVTQSPTHLIKTRGQQATLRCSPISGHTSVYWYQQALGLGLQFLLWYDEGEERNRGNFPPRFSGRQFPNYSSELNVNALELEDSALYLCASSLQGDNSPLHFGNGTRLTVT.

This sequence joins TRBV7-9 and TRBJ1-3; 8 bases are a match to TRBD1. From germline, CDR1 is SEHNR and CDR2 FQNEAQ (reference sequence). The CDR3 totals 14 residues. J gave up 8 bases and V 4 bases, and 7 bases lay outside the gene matches. CDR3 coding DNA: TGTGCCAGCAGCTGGACAGGGAGGGGAGACACCATATATTTT. Protein product: CASSWTGRGDTIYF.

The chain couples TRBV30 to TRBJ1-5; weak D call: TRBD1 (6 bases). The CDR3 has 13 residues. Trimming shortened V by 1 base and J by 6 bases, and 10 bases separated the two germline ends. Germline lookup yields CDR1 GTSNPN and CDR2 SVGIG (reference sequence). For the CDR3, the DNA is TGTGCCTGGAGTGGGCAGGGGTTTCAGCCCCAGCATTTT. It yields the protein CAWSGQGFQPQHF.

The V call is TRBV28, the J call TRBJ2-1, with 9 bases fitting TRBD2. There are 17 residues in the CDR3. The germline V gene encodes CDR1 MDHEN and CDR2 SYDVKM. J lost 5 bases, V lost 8 bases, and 16 bases had no gene match. The CDR3: CASFPSGASGIDNEQFF. The DNA of the CDR3 is TGTGCCAGCTTCCCGTCGGGAGCTAGCGGGATAGACAATGAGCAGTTCTTC. Full variable domain (remainder filled in from reference TRBV28 and TRBJ2-1): DVKVTQSSRYLVKRTGEKVFLECVQDMDHENMFWYRQDPGLGLRLIYFSYDVKMKEKGDIPEGYSVSREKKERFSLILESASTNQTSMYLCASFPSGASGIDNEQFFGPGTRLTVL.

The chain is built from TRBV5-1 and TRBJ1-2, with 7 bases identical to TRBD1. Germline CDR1 SGHRS, CDR2 YFSETQ. The CDR3 runs to 14 residues. Trimming at V came to 3 bases and at J to 8 bases, leaving 10 bases not matched to a gene. CDR3 nucleotides: TGCGCCAGCAGCTCGCCGACAGGGTCTATGGGCTACACCTTC. Translating it yields CASSSPTGSMGYTF.

The chain employs TRBV7-2 and TRBJ1-5; tentatively, D is TRBD1 (6 bases). Trimming took off 1 base at V and 4 bases at J, with 20 bases between the two ends. The CDR3 is 18 residues long. Germline V lookup: CDR1 SGHTA, CDR2 FQGNSA. The CDR3 DNA is TGTGCCAGCAGCTTAGGTGGGCAGGGGCCTTCCCTTAATCAGCCCCAGCATTTT. The encoded protein is CASSLGGQGPSLNQPQHF. Drawing the rest from reference TRBV7-2 and TRBJ1-5, the complete variable domain is GAGVSQSPSNKVTEKGKDVELRCDPISGHTALYWYRQSLGQGLEFLIYFQGNSAPDKSGLPSDRFSAERTGGSVSTLTIQRTQQEDSAVYLCASSLGGQGPSLNQPQHFGDGTRLSIL.

The chain links TRBV4-2 to TRBJ2-2; 10 bases agree with TRBD1. The CDR3 runs 15 residues. With 1 base clipped from V and 6 bases from J, the junction kept 2 bases outside the gene matches. Germline CDR1 and CDR2: LGHNA and YNFKEQ. CDR3 in amino acids: CASSQGGQGAGELFF. In nucleotides, the CDR3 is TGTGCCAGCAGCCAAGGTGGACAGGGGGCCGGGGAGCTGTTTTTT.

Regarding this clone: Additional DNA sequences in this sample encode the identical CDR3. The chain joins TRBV18 to TRBJ2-5; TRBD1 is a possible D gene (5 bases). V lost 3 bases to trimming and J lost 3 bases, with 8 bases between them. This CDR3 region has 13 residues. CDR1 and CDR2 (germline): KGHSH, LQKENI. The CDR3 DNA reads as TGTGCCAGCTCACCTTCAGGGAAAGAGACCCAGTACTTC. Translating it yields CASSPSGKETQYF.

The chain employs TRBV19 and TRBJ1-4; the D is unclear. V was clipped by 8 bases and J by 8 bases, with 15 bases between them. Germline V CDR1 and CDR2: LNHDA, SQIVND (reference sequence). This CDR3 comprises 13 residues. The CDR3 loop is CASQDGVGEKLFF. CDR3 nucleotide sequence: TGTGCCAGTCAAGACGGAGTTGGCGAAAAACTGTTTTTT.